These T cell receptor beta chains were read from a single sample in a study of blood T cell repertoires in COVID-19. Repertoires were generated with immunoSEQ multiplex PCR, while TCRdb's copy carries only in-frame clones and drops some. Here the sample spans roughly 200,000 clones, 75% to 90% being singletons. The sequenced sample was peripheral blood. The origin of the receptors is a woman of 80 years or more with COVID-19, enrolled during active disease. Each CDR3 is given with its conserved first and last residue. Each record gives: V gene, J gene, clone size, D gene, CDR3 length, CDR3 protein, CDR3 DNA. The D gene is left open where the match is weak. Size is omitted from some rows. Given values are once, few, many or a class for expanded clones.

v_call: TRBV30; j_call: TRBJ2-1; clone_size: .; d_call: TRBD1; cdr3_length: 16; cdr3_aa: CAWSVLGKGANNEQFF; cdr3_nt: TGTGCCTGGAGTGTACTTGGGAAGGGGGCGAACAATGAGCAGTTCTTC
v_call: TRBV7-3; j_call: TRBJ2-7; clone_size: few; d_call: .; cdr3_length: 15; cdr3_aa: CASSLTVGPWDEQYF; cdr3_nt: TGTGCCAGCAGCTTAACAGTGGGGCCCTGGGACGAGCAGTACTTC
v_call: TRBV18; j_call: TRBJ1-1; clone_size: .; d_call: .; cdr3_length: 15; cdr3_aa: CASSPSARGNTEAFF; cdr3_nt: TGTGCCAGCTCACCATCGGCCAGGGGGAACACTGAAGCTTTCTTT
v_call: TRBV11-3; j_call: TRBJ2-2; clone_size: .; d_call: .; cdr3_length: 15; cdr3_aa: CASSLGQGNTGELFF; cdr3_nt: TGTGCCAGCAGCTTAGGGCAGGGAAACACCGGGGAGCTGTTTTTT
v_call: TRBV19; j_call: TRBJ2-1; clone_size: .; d_call: TRBD1; cdr3_length: 16; cdr3_aa: CASSPSSQGAAVEQFF; cdr3_nt: TGTGCCAGTAGTCCCTCCTCACAGGGGGCGGCGGTCGAGCAGTTCTTC
v_call: TRBV6-4; j_call: TRBJ2-3; clone_size: .; d_call: TRBD2; cdr3_length: 14; cdr3_aa: CASSSSGGTDTQYF; cdr3_nt: TGTGCCAGCAGTTCTAGCGGGGGCACAGATACGCAGTATTTT
v_call: TRBV7-6; j_call: TRBJ2-7; clone_size: .; d_call: TRBD2; cdr3_length: 15; cdr3_aa: CASSLELAGVAEQYF; cdr3_nt: TGTGCCAGCAGCTTAGAACTAGCGGGGGTCGCGGAGCAGTACTTC
v_call: TRBV24-1; j_call: TRBJ2-3; clone_size: .; d_call: .; cdr3_length: 16; cdr3_aa: CATSDYAGGSTDTQYF; cdr3_nt: TGTGCCACCAGTGATTACGCCGGGGGTAGCACAGATACGCAGTATTTT
v_call: TRBV28; j_call: TRBJ1-6; clone_size: .; d_call: .; cdr3_length: 16; cdr3_aa: CASDRGFGSYNSPLHF; cdr3_nt: TGTGCCAGCGATAGGGGGTTTGGGTCCTATAATTCACCCCTCCACTTT
v_call: TRBV9; j_call: TRBJ1-1; clone_size: .; d_call: TRBD1; cdr3_length: 15; cdr3_aa: CASSSRPGQGAEAFF; cdr3_nt: TGTGCCAGCAGCTCTAGGCCGGGACAGGGGGCTGAAGCTTTCTTT
v_call: TRBV5-1; j_call: TRBJ2-2; clone_size: .; d_call: TRBD1; cdr3_length: 16; cdr3_aa: CASRPRPGQGEGELFF; cdr3_nt: TGCGCCAGCAGACCCAGACCGGGACAGGGGGAAGGGGAGCTGTTTTTT
v_call: TRBV4-1; j_call: TRBJ1-4; clone_size: .; d_call: .; cdr3_length: 16; cdr3_aa: CASSQGLGPGGEKLFF; cdr3_nt: TGCGCCAGCAGCCAAGGACTAGGCCCCGGGGGTGAAAAACTGTTTTTT
v_call: TRBV9; j_call: TRBJ1-2; clone_size: .; d_call: .; cdr3_length: 15; cdr3_aa: CASSPIGHTLNGYTF; cdr3_nt: TGTGCCAGCAGCCCCATCGGACATACTCTCAATGGCTACACCTTC
v_call: TRBV2; j_call: TRBJ2-5; clone_size: .; d_call: TRBD1; cdr3_length: 14; cdr3_aa: CASTRQGLGETQYF; cdr3_nt: TGTGCCAGCACCAGACAGGGCTTAGGAGAGACCCAGTACTTC
v_call: TRBV5-1; j_call: TRBJ1-5; clone_size: .; d_call: .; cdr3_length: 14; cdr3_aa: CASSLEGGNQPQHF; cdr3_nt: TGCGCCAGCAGCTTGGAAGGGGGAAATCAGCCCCAGCATTTT
v_call: TRBV29-1; j_call: TRBJ2-1; clone_size: .; d_call: .; cdr3_length: 13; cdr3_aa: CSVEDLRTRLQFF; cdr3_nt: TGCAGCGTTGAAGATCTTAGAACGCGGCTGCAGTTCTTC
v_call: TRBV7-6; j_call: TRBJ2-7; clone_size: .; d_call: TRBD2; cdr3_length: 14; cdr3_aa: CASSRGGGSYEQYF; cdr3_nt: TGTGCCAGCAGCCGGGGCGGGGGCTCCTACGAGCAGTACTTC
v_call: TRBV27; j_call: TRBJ1-1; clone_size: .; d_call: TRBD1; cdr3_length: 14; cdr3_aa: CASSPQGYGTEAFF; cdr3_nt: TGTGCCAGCAGCCCACAGGGGTACGGCACTGAAGCTTTCTTT
v_call: TRBV7-9; j_call: TRBJ2-7; clone_size: few; d_call: .; cdr3_length: 14; cdr3_aa: CASSLAGGRVEQYF; cdr3_nt: TGTGCCAGCAGCTTAGCAGGGGGGAGGGTCGAGCAGTACTTC
v_call: TRBV9; j_call: TRBJ1-2; clone_size: .; d_call: .; cdr3_length: 13; cdr3_aa: CASSYSTNYGYTF; cdr3_nt: TGTGCCAGCAGCTACAGCACTAACTATGGCTACACCTTC
v_call: TRBV24-1; j_call: TRBJ2-2; clone_size: .; d_call: .; cdr3_length: 11; cdr3_aa: CATSFSGELFF; cdr3_nt: TGTGCCACCAGTTTTAGCGGGGAGCTGTTTTTT
v_call: TRBV11-2; j_call: TRBJ2-7; clone_size: .; d_call: .; cdr3_length: 16; cdr3_aa: CASSLTAGKGSYEQYF; cdr3_nt: TGTGCCAGCAGCCTGACGGCCGGGAAAGGGTCCTACGAGCAGTACTTC
v_call: TRBV5-4; j_call: TRBJ1-2; clone_size: .; d_call: TRBD1; cdr3_length: 16; cdr3_aa: CASSLGGTGGNYGYTF; cdr3_nt: TGTGCCAGCAGCTTGGGGGGGACAGGGGGAAACTATGGCTACACCTTC
v_call: TRBV28; j_call: TRBJ1-5; clone_size: .; d_call: TRBD1; cdr3_length: 16; cdr3_aa: CASSFYRGSRNQPQHF; cdr3_nt: TGTGCCAGCAGTTTTTACAGGGGGAGCCGCAATCAGCCCCAGCATTTT
v_call: TRBV27; j_call: TRBJ1-2; clone_size: .; d_call: TRBD1; cdr3_length: 13; cdr3_aa: CASSLRQGRGYTF; cdr3_nt: TGTGCCAGCAGTCTCCGACAGGGTCGTGGCTACACCTTC
v_call: TRBV29-1; j_call: TRBJ1-2; clone_size: .; d_call: .; cdr3_length: 13; cdr3_aa: CSAEGGNNYGYTF; cdr3_nt: TGCAGCGCCGAGGGGGGGAACAACTATGGCTACACCTTC
v_call: TRBV18; j_call: TRBJ1-1; clone_size: .; d_call: .; cdr3_length: 15; cdr3_aa: CASSNDGRENTEAFF; cdr3_nt: TGTGCCAGCTCGAACGACGGGCGGGAGAACACTGAAGCTTTCTTT
v_call: TRBV30; j_call: TRBJ1-5; clone_size: .; d_call: .; cdr3_length: 16; cdr3_aa: CAWSVRLSGPNQPQHF; cdr3_nt: TGTGCCTGGAGCGTTCGGCTGTCAGGGCCTAATCAGCCCCAGCATTTT
v_call: TRBV18; j_call: TRBJ2-3; clone_size: .; d_call: TRBD1; cdr3_length: 17; cdr3_aa: CASSPSDRGLRTDTQYF; cdr3_nt: TGTGCCAGCTCACCATCCGACAGGGGGCTTCGTACAGATACGCAGTATTTT
v_call: TRBV19; j_call: TRBJ1-4; clone_size: .; d_call: TRBD1; cdr3_length: 14; cdr3_aa: CASSISAGGKELFF; cdr3_nt: TGTGCCAGTAGTATCTCCGCAGGGGGGAAAGAACTGTTTTTT
v_call: TRBV18; j_call: TRBJ2-2; clone_size: few; d_call: TRBD1; cdr3_length: 19; cdr3_aa: CASSPLPGTGGPNTGELFF; cdr3_nt: TGTGCCAGCTCACCTCTACCCGGGACAGGGGGACCGAACACCGGGGAGCTGTTTTTT
v_call: TRBV28; j_call: TRBJ1-1; clone_size: .; d_call: .; cdr3_length: 16; cdr3_aa: CASSPGGQGVSKDAFF; cdr3_nt: TGTGCCAGCAGTCCCGGGGGGCAGGGCGTGTCGAAGGACGCTTTCTTT
v_call: TRBV7-7; j_call: TRBJ2-5; clone_size: .; d_call: TRBD1; cdr3_length: 17; cdr3_aa: CASSSVGTGFGQETQYF; cdr3_nt: TGTGCTAGCAGCTCGGTTGGGACAGGGTTTGGGCAAGAGACCCAGTACTTC
v_call: TRBV7-9; j_call: TRBJ1-5; clone_size: few; d_call: TRBD1; cdr3_length: 14; cdr3_aa: CASSVTGGSQPQHF; cdr3_nt: TGTGCCAGCAGCGTCACAGGGGGCAGTCAGCCCCAGCATTTT
v_call: TRBV2; j_call: TRBJ1-3; clone_size: few; d_call: .; cdr3_length: 13; cdr3_aa: CASTGLSGNTIYF; cdr3_nt: TGTGCCAGCACGGGACTCTCTGGAAACACCATATATTTT
v_call: TRBV5-1; j_call: TRBJ2-1; clone_size: .; d_call: TRBD2; cdr3_length: 16; cdr3_aa: CASSDAGGSSYNEQFF; cdr3_nt: TGCGCCAGCAGCGACGCGGGCGGGAGCTCCTACAATGAGCAGTTCTTC
v_call: TRBV4-1; j_call: TRBJ1-6; clone_size: .; d_call: .; cdr3_length: 16; cdr3_aa: CASSQDTGYGNSPLHF; cdr3_nt: TGCGCCAGCAGCCAAGATACGGGGTACGGTAATTCACCCCTCCACTTT
v_call: TRBV7-2; j_call: TRBJ2-1; clone_size: .; d_call: TRBD2; cdr3_length: 14; cdr3_aa: CASSLVAGGSRQFF; cdr3_nt: TGTGCCAGCAGCTTGGTGGCGGGGGGCAGTCGGCAGTTCTTC
v_call: TRBV6-5; j_call: TRBJ2-5; clone_size: .; d_call: .; cdr3_length: 12; cdr3_aa: CASSDPGETQYF; cdr3_nt: TGTGCCAGCTCAGACCCAGGAGAGACCCAGTACTTC
v_call: TRBV25-1; j_call: TRBJ2-1; clone_size: .; d_call: TRBD1; cdr3_length: 13; cdr3_aa: CASTGTGGNEQFF; cdr3_nt: TGTGCCAGCACCGGGACAGGGGGGAATGAGCAGTTCTTC
v_call: TRBV6-2/TRBV6-3; j_call: TRBJ2-7; clone_size: .; d_call: TRBD1; cdr3_length: 13; cdr3_aa: CASSIPGQQKYYF; cdr3_nt: TGTGCCAGCAGCATCCCGGGACAGCAGAAATACTACTTC
v_call: TRBV5-4; j_call: TRBJ1-1; clone_size: .; d_call: .; cdr3_length: 12; cdr3_aa: CASSSTIGVAFF; cdr3_nt: TGTGCCAGCAGCTCAACGATAGGGGTAGCTTTCTTT